The rows below give T cell receptor beta chains drawn from one sample of a study of blood T cell repertoires in COVID-19. Sequencing was performed with immunoSEQ multiplex PCR; in TCRdb, only in-frame clones are kept and a portion is missing. This sample has fewer than 250,000 clones, with roughly 91% found just once. The sequenced sample consisted of peripheral blood. Source of these receptors: a man between 25 and 39 years old with COVID-19, enrolled during active disease. Each CDR3 is given with its conserved first and last residue. The D gene is left open where the match is weak. A row's size may be missing; if present it is once, few, many or a size class.

abundance,j_gene,v_gene,d_gene,CDR3aa,CDR3nt
.,TRBJ2-2,TRBV19,.,CASNPLDRNTGELFF,TGTGCCAGTAACCCCCTGGACAGAAACACCGGGGAGCTGTTTTTT
few,TRBJ2-2,TRBV27,TRBD2,CASSPLPGGAIGTGELFF,TGTGCCAGCAGCCCCCTCCCCGGGGGGGCAATTGGCACCGGGGAGCTGTTTTTT
once,TRBJ1-6,TRBV5-4,.,CASSLGDSIGTYNSPLHF,TGTGCCAGCAGCTTAGGCGACAGTATAGGGACCTATAATTCACCCCTCCACTTT
.,TRBJ1-1,TRBV6-5,.,CASSPTRTEAFF,TGTGCCAGCAGTCCGACGAGGACTGAAGCTTTCTTT
once,TRBJ2-3,TRBV24-1,TRBD1,CATSDGTVFTDTQYF,TGTGCCACCAGTGATGGGACAGTTTTCACAGATACGCAGTATTTT
.,TRBJ1-6,TRBV19,.,CASSLLGGNSPLHF,TGTGCCAGTAGCCTACTTGGGGGGAATTCACCCCTCCACTTT
few,TRBJ2-7,TRBV3-1/TRBV3-2,TRBD2,CASSQVGGAGNEQYF,TGTGCCAGCAGCCAAGTCGGGGGGGCCGGGAACGAGCAGTACTTC
.,TRBJ1-1,TRBV4-2,.,CASSQATGALTNTEAFF,TGTGCCAGCAGCCAGGCTACAGGAGCACTAACGAACACTGAAGCTTTCTTT
.,TRBJ2-5,TRBV27,.,CASRRGLLGRVQETQYF,TGTGCCAGCAGGCGGGGGCTACTAGGGAGGGTCCAAGAGACCCAGTACTTC
.,TRBJ2-3,TRBV19,TRBD2,CASSILAGGTDTQYF,TGTGCCAGTAGTATACTAGCGGGGGGCACAGATACGCAGTATTTT
.,TRBJ2-7,TRBV5-1,TRBD2,CASSLTGGFSYEQYF,TGCGCCAGCAGCTTGACGGGGGGATTCTCCTACGAGCAGTACTTC
.,TRBJ1-5,TRBV5-5,.,CASSLYGESQPQHF,TGTGCCAGCAGCTTGTACGGGGAGAGTCAGCCCCAGCATTTT
.,TRBJ1-2,TRBV19,TRBD1,CASSATSLRQGLDGYTF,TGTGCCAGTAGTGCCACTTCCCTAAGACAGGGACTCGACGGCTACACCTTC
once,TRBJ1-1,TRBV5-1,.,CASSLGQVRTEAFF,TGCGCCAGCAGCTTGGGACAGGTGAGGACTGAAGCTTTCTTT
.,TRBJ1-3,TRBV6-5,.,CASSYRGIGNTIYF,TGTGCCAGCAGTTACAGGGGGATTGGAAACACCATATATTTT
.,TRBJ2-7,TRBV29-1,.,CSVGFDINYEQYF,TGCAGCGTTGGTTTCGACATCAACTACGAGCAGTACTTC
.,TRBJ1-4,TRBV27,TRBD1,CASSFLGVPGTVATNEKLFF,TGTGCCAGCAGTTTTCTCGGTGTGCCCGGGACAGTTGCAACTAATGAAAAACTGTTTTTT
.,TRBJ1-1,TRBV6-5,TRBD1,CASGKGQGVTEAFF,TGTGCCAGCGGCAAGGGACAGGGGGTCACTGAAGCTTTCTTT
.,TRBJ2-3,TRBV27,.,CASSLSLPGNTDTQYF,TGTGCCAGCAGTTTATCGCTCCCGGGAAACACAGATACGCAGTATTTT
.,TRBJ2-7,TRBV12-5,TRBD1,CASGLPDRGASYEQYF,TGTGCTAGTGGTTTGCCGGACAGGGGGGCGTCCTACGAGCAGTACTTC
once,TRBJ2-3,TRBV10-3,TRBD2,CAITRTSGEGDTQYF,TGTGCCATCACAAGGACTAGCGGGGAAGGAGATACGCAGTATTTT
.,TRBJ1-5,TRBV6-5,TRBD1,CASSLTDRGNQPQHF,TGTGCCAGCAGTCTTACGGACAGGGGCAATCAGCCCCAGCATTTT
.,TRBJ1-6,TRBV5-6,.,CASSAGPNSPLHF,TGTGCCAGCAGCGCGGGTCCCAATTCACCCCTCCACTTT
.,TRBJ2-4,TRBV27,TRBD1,CASTHSTGDRGRGIAKNIQYF,TGTGCCAGCACCCACTCGACTGGGGACAGGGGGCGCGGGATAGCCAAAAACATTCAGTACTTC
once,TRBJ2-2,TRBV7-9,.,CASSPRQVGSTGELFF,TGTGCCAGCAGCCCCCGACAGGTGGGAAGCACCGGGGAGCTGTTTTTT
once,TRBJ1-4,TRBV5-6,.,CASSPDGNEKLFF,TGTGCCAGCAGCCCCGACGGGAATGAAAAACTGTTTTTT
once,TRBJ2-2,TRBV3-1/TRBV3-2,.,CASSQDVGVTLTGELFF,TGTGCCAGCAGCCAAGATGTCGGGGTTACCCTCACCGGGGAGCTGTTTTTT
.,TRBJ2-2,TRBV4-1,TRBD1,CASSQITGGRTTGELFF,TGCGCCAGCAGCCAAATAACAGGGGGCAGAACCACCGGGGAGCTGTTTTTT
.,TRBJ1-6,TRBV6-6,TRBD1,CASSWTGRESSPLHF,TGTGCCAGCAGTTGGACAGGTCGGGAGAGTTCACCCCTCCACTTT
.,TRBJ2-5,TRBV2,TRBD2,CASSLSGGAEETQYF,TGTGCCAGCAGCCTTAGCGGGGGGGCAGAAGAGACCCAGTACTTC
.,TRBJ2-1,TRBV19,TRBD2,CASSWRAGGSSEQFF,TGTGCCAGTAGTTGGAGAGCGGGGGGTTCGAGTGAGCAGTTCTTC
few,TRBJ2-7,TRBV5-1,.,CASSLQGLRYEQYF,TGCGCCAGCAGCTTGCAGGGTCTGAGGTACGAGCAGTACTTC
.,TRBJ1-5,TRBV10-2,.,CASSVVGNTGRGSNQPQHF,TGCGCCAGCAGTGTAGTGGGTAACACAGGTCGCGGTAGCAATCAGCCCCAGCATTTT
once,TRBJ1-5,TRBV5-6,.,CASSLGAALGPQHF,TGTGCCAGCAGCCTGGGGGCAGCTCTCGGGCCCCAGCATTTT
.,TRBJ2-1,TRBV5-1,.,CASSIDSNLYNEQFF,TGCGCCAGCAGCATCGACAGCAACCTATACAATGAGCAGTTCTTC
.,TRBJ1-1,TRBV4-2,.,CASSQYMNTEAFF,TGTGCCAGCAGCCAATATATGAACACTGAAGCTTTCTTT
.,TRBJ1-6,TRBV7-9,TRBD1,CASSGTTGGNSPLHF,TGTGCCAGCAGTGGGACCACAGGGGGTAATTCACCCCTCCACTTT
.,TRBJ1-3,TRBV2,.,CASSESRAGNTIYF,TGTGCCAGCAGTGAAAGCAGGGCTGGAAACACCATATATTTT
.,TRBJ2-6,TRBV3-1/TRBV3-2,TRBD1,CASSHTGERTGANVLTF,TGTGCCAGCAGCCACACAGGGGAGAGGACTGGGGCCAACGTCCTGACTTTC
.,TRBJ1-1,TRBV18,TRBD1,CASSPITGTGDTEAFF,TGTGCCAGCTCCCCCATTACCGGGACAGGGGACACTGAAGCTTTCTTT
.,TRBJ2-5,TRBV10-2,TRBD2,CASSESRTSGYQETQYF,TGCGCCAGCAGTGAGTCGAGGACTAGCGGGTACCAAGAGACCCAGTACTTC
.,TRBJ1-1,TRBV6-5,.,CASSTRTANTEAFF,TGTGCCAGCAGTACACGGACAGCGAACACTGAAGCTTTCTTT
.,TRBJ1-2,TRBV5-1,.,CASSLGSNVASRSLHNGGYTF,TGCGCCAGCAGCTTGGGTAGTAACGTAGCGAGCAGGTCCCTCCATAACGGCGGCTACACCTTC
.,TRBJ2-7,TRBV5-5,TRBD2,CASSLDGGGSYEQYF,TGTGCCAGCAGCTTGGACGGGGGGGGCTCCTACGAGCAGTACTTC
.,TRBJ1-1,TRBV6-5,.,CASSSFRGRNTEAFF,TGTGCCAGCAGTTCTTTCAGGGGCCGGAACACTGAAGCTTTCTTT
once,TRBJ2-1,TRBV30,.,CAWSPRNEQFF,TGTGCCTGGAGCCCCAGGAATGAGCAGTTCTTC
.,TRBJ2-1,TRBV7-7,TRBD2,CASSLDSGGANEQFF,TGTGCCAGCAGCTTAGATAGCGGGGGGGCCAATGAGCAGTTCTTC
.,TRBJ2-7,TRBV19,.,CASSIVGKSEQYF,TGTGCCAGTAGTATAGTTGGCAAGTCCGAGCAGTACTTC
.,TRBJ2-6,TRBV10-3,TRBD1,CAISLGQVSSGANVLTF,TGTGCCATCAGTTTAGGACAGGTTAGCTCTGGGGCCAACGTCCTGACTTTC
.,TRBJ2-1,TRBV6-1,.,CASSEARWEQFF,TGTGCCAGCAGTGAAGCGCGCTGGGAGCAGTTCTTC
.,TRBJ1-1,TRBV28,.,CASSQSQGAFF,TGTGCCAGCAGTCAGTCCCAGGGAGCTTTCTTT
.,TRBJ2-7,TRBV7-9,.,CASSSRGISYEQYF,TGTGCCAGCAGTTCCCGGGGGATCTCCTACGAGCAGTACTTC
.,TRBJ1-6,TRBV7-9,.,CASSPPWGGGNSPLHF,TGTGCCAGCAGCCCCCCGTGGGGGGGAGGTAATTCACCCCTCCACTTT
.,TRBJ2-2,TRBV2,.,CATAGIANTGELFF,TGTGCCACCGCGGGGATCGCGAACACCGGGGAGCTGTTTTTT